Sequencing of this T cell receptor beta chain was carried out in a study of blood T cells in healthy people across ages. Germline loops: CDR1 MNHNY, CDR2 SVGAGI (reference sequence). The length of the CDR3 is 15 residues. Trimming pared 3 bases from V and 5 bases from J, leaving 16 bases between. A word on this clonotype: What it binds is unknown.

Study-wide points: Changes in expanded clonotypes were possibly confounded, as the CMV status of donors was unknown. A conclusive naive versus antigen-experienced comparison was prevented by the unsorted PBMCs. With age, beta diversity per million T cells declined roughly linearly, significantly by 30 to 50.

Primers used in a second PCR of roughly 6 to 11 cycles were a sample-barcoded 5' primer and a J-beta primer mix. Each cDNA molecule received a tag from a template-switch adaptor that had 12 random nucleotides. TCRdb itself ran the 5' RACE reads through MiXCR, one entry per CDR3 protein. Found here are 1.4 million to 1.5 million distinct CDR3 sequences, approximately 42% of them singletons; the top ten hold 7.9%. The gene calls are TRBV6-6 and TRBJ1-2, with D perhaps matching TRBD1 (6 bases). The sequence was collected from a woman between 18 and 30 years old in good health. Input material: blood. Here the CDR3 reads CASSYFAGGGYGYTF. In DNA, the CDR3 is TGTGCCAGCAGTTATTTTGCAGGAGGGGGGTATGGCTACACCTTC.